Listed below are T cell receptor beta chains from one sample, sequenced in a study of shared clonotypes between healthy human individuals. Generated by immunoSEQ multiplex PCR, the TCRdb table keeps only in-frame clones and is missing some. Of nearly 2 million clones listed, approximately 95% are singletons. Material: naive CD8+ T cells sorted from blood. These receptor sequences come from a man aged 18 to 35 in good health. The CDR3 runs from the conserved cysteine through the conserved F or W. D genes are given only for firm matches. Clone sizes are given selectively: once, few, many, or a class where the clone is expanded.

J gene	V gene	D gene	clone size	CDR3 protein	CDR3 DNA
TRBJ2-1	TRBV7-9	TRBD1	NA	CASSFGTGGNIPSYNEQFF	TGTGCCAGCAGCTTCGGGACAGGGGGCAACATACCTTCCTACAATGAGCAGTTCTTC
TRBJ2-1	TRBV2	TRBD2	NA	CASSESASGRDNEQFF	TGTGCCAGCAGTGAATCGGCTAGCGGGAGGGACAATGAGCAGTTCTTC
TRBJ2-1	TRBV7-9	TRBD1	NA	CASSLGQGSYNEQFF	TGTGCCAGCAGCTTAGGACAGGGGAGCTACAATGAGCAGTTCTTC
TRBJ2-1	TRBV2	NA	once	CASSEPKQGQDHHNEQFF	TGTGCCAGCAGTGAACCAAAACAGGGACAAGATCATCACAATGAGCAGTTCTTC
TRBJ2-5	TRBV4-3	TRBD2	NA	CASSQGTSGQETQYF	TGCGCCAGCAGCCAAGGGACTAGCGGGCAAGAGACCCAGTACTTC
TRBJ1-2	TRBV29-1	TRBD1	NA	CSVRTGGDYGYTF	TGCAGCGTCCGGACAGGGGGGGACTATGGCTACACCTTC
TRBJ1-5	TRBV2	NA	NA	CASSAGSVNQPQHF	TGTGCCAGCAGTGCAGGGTCAGTGAATCAGCCCCAGCATTTT
TRBJ1-1	TRBV7-9	NA	NA	CASSPEVGLKAFF	TGTGCCAGCAGCCCAGAGGTTGGCTTGAAAGCTTTCTTT
TRBJ2-7	TRBV19	TRBD1	NA	CASSPGQTFYEQYF	TGTGCCAGTTCACCGGGACAGACCTTCTACGAGCAGTACTTC
TRBJ2-2	TRBV11-2	NA	NA	CASSLGPGAAGELFF	TGTGCCAGCAGCTTAGGCCCGGGGGCAGCCGGGGAGCTGTTTTTT
TRBJ1-4	TRBV7-3	NA	NA	CASSLTSATSVRLTNEKLFF	TGTGCCAGCAGCTTAACGTCCGCGACGTCAGTCCGGTTAACTAATGAAAAACTGTTTTTT
TRBJ2-5	TRBV9	TRBD2	NA	CASSGPGLGMRETQYF	TGTGCCAGCAGCGGGCCGGGACTAGGGATGAGAGAGACCCAGTACTTC
TRBJ1-6	TRBV4-1	NA	NA	CASSQDDFYSPLHF	TGCGCCAGCAGCCAAGATGATTTTTATTCACCCCTCCACTTT
TRBJ2-2	TRBV9	NA	NA	CASSVAAGHTGELFF	TGTGCCAGCAGCGTAGCAGCCGGCCACACCGGGGAGCTGTTTTTT
TRBJ1-1	TRBV7-9	TRBD1	NA	CASSLVGTGSGAFF	TGTGCCAGCAGCTTAGTTGGGACAGGGAGCGGGGCTTTCTTT
TRBJ2-4	TRBV14	NA	NA	CASSQDMGRDPLGAKNIQYF	TGTGCCAGCAGCCAAGACATGGGCAGGGATCCCCTGGGGGCCAAAAACATTCAGTACTTC
TRBJ2-5	TRBV6-6	TRBD1	NA	CASSYLPDRGLETQYF	TGTGCCAGCAGTTACCTGCCGGACAGGGGGCTAGAGACCCAGTACTTC
TRBJ1-6	TRBV19	NA	NA	CASSIWGNGSPLHF	TGTGCCAGTAGTATTTGGGGGAATGGGTCACCCCTCCACTTT
TRBJ2-1	TRBV7-9	NA	NA	CASSSSNRENEQFF	TGTGCCAGCAGCTCATCTAACAGGGAGAATGAGCAGTTCTTC
TRBJ2-2	TRBV4-3	TRBD2	NA	CASSLVGGTGELFF	TGCGCCAGCAGCCTAGTCGGGGGGACCGGGGAGCTGTTTTTT
TRBJ2-2	TRBV19	TRBD2	NA	CASSIDPWGSGKVNTGELFF	TGTGCCAGTAGTATAGATCCCTGGGGTAGCGGGAAGGTCAACACCGGGGAGCTGTTTTTT
TRBJ1-2	TRBV28	NA	NA	CASSLTYSGTADYGYTF	TGTGCCAGCAGTTTAACCTATAGCGGGACCGCGGATTATGGCTACACCTTC
TRBJ2-7	TRBV25-1	TRBD2	NA	CASSTSGSYEQYF	TGTGCCAGCAGTACTAGCGGGAGCTACGAGCAGTACTTC
TRBJ2-7	TRBV27	NA	once	CASSLQKVSGGAVDEQYF	TGTGCCAGCAGTTTACAAAAGGTATCGGGGGGCGCGGTGGACGAGCAGTACTTC
TRBJ2-1	TRBV6-1	NA	NA	CASSGQAGNEQFF	TGTGCCAGCAGTGGCCAGGCGGGGAATGAGCAGTTCTTC
TRBJ2-3	TRBV27	NA	once	CASSLSASADTQYF	TGTGCCAGCAGTTTATCGGCGTCGGCAGATACGCAGTATTTT
TRBJ2-7	TRBV2	NA	NA	CASSTDRSRYEQYF	TGTGCCAGCAGTACCGACAGGTCACGCTACGAGCAGTACTTC
TRBJ1-3	TRBV11-2	NA	NA	CASSLAWGGNTIYF	TGTGCCAGCAGCTTAGCCTGGGGGGGAAACACCATATATTTT
TRBJ2-7	TRBV5-1	TRBD1	NA	CASSLGDSLFYEQYF	TGCGCCAGCAGCTTGGGGGACAGCCTATTCTACGAGCAGTACTTC
TRBJ2-7	TRBV5-1	TRBD1	NA	CASSSGQGVEGEQYF	TGCGCCAGCAGTTCCGGACAGGGGGTAGAGGGCGAGCAGTACTTC
TRBJ2-4	TRBV2	TRBD2	NA	CASSDSSSGLVRNIQYF	TGTGCCAGCAGTGACAGTTCTAGCGGCCTAGTGAGGAACATTCAGTACTTC
TRBJ1-3	TRBV5-8	NA	NA	CASSLGVGPSSGNTIYF	TGTGCCAGCAGCTTGGGGGTAGGGCCGAGCTCTGGAAACACCATATATTTT
TRBJ2-7	TRBV19	NA	NA	CASSFLDSSYEQYF	TGTGCCAGTAGTTTTTTGGACAGCTCCTACGAGCAGTACTTC
TRBJ2-7	TRBV2	TRBD1	NA	CASGKRGLGEQYF	TGTGCCAGCGGAAAGAGGGGGCTCGGAGAGCAGTACTTC
TRBJ1-1	TRBV5-1	NA	NA	CASSLFTENTEAFF	TGCGCCAGCAGCTTGTTTACGGAGAACACTGAAGCTTTCTTT
TRBJ2-2	TRBV27	NA	NA	CASSTSIQGSTGELFF	TGTGCCAGCAGTACGTCCATCCAGGGGAGCACCGGGGAGCTGTTTTTT
TRBJ2-3	TRBV28	NA	NA	CASRHGPTITDTQYF	TGTGCCAGCAGACATGGACCGACCATCACAGATACGCAGTATTTT
TRBJ2-3	TRBV27	NA	NA	CASSRTTSTDTQYF	TGTGCCAGCAGCCGGACTACTAGCACAGATACGCAGTATTTT
TRBJ2-7	TRBV4-1	TRBD2	NA	CASSQDQRGFSYEQHF	TGCGCCAGCAGCCAAGATCAGCGGGGCTTCTCCTACGAGCAGCACTTC
TRBJ2-7	TRBV29-1	NA	NA	CSVEGGSQYEQYF	TGCAGCGTTGAAGGGGGGAGTCAGTACGAGCAGTACTTC
TRBJ1-1	TRBV7-9	TRBD1	few	CASSLAQGADTEAFF	TGTGCCAGCAGCTTAGCGCAGGGGGCGGACACTGAAGCTTTCTTT